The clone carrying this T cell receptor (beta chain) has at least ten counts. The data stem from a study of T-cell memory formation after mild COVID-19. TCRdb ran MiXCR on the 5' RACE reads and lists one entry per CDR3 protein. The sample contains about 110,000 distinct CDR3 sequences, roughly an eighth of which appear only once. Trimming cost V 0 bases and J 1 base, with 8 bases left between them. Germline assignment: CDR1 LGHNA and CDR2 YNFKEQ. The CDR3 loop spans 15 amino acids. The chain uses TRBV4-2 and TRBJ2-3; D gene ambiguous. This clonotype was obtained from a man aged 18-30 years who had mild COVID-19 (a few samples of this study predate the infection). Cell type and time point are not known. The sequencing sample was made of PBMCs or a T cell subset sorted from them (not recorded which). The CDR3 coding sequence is TGTGCCAGCAGCCAAGATATCGGTCGCACAGATACGCAGTATTTT. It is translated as CASSQDIGRTDTQYF.